This passage covers 8 T cell receptor beta chains from one sample sequenced in a study of blood T cell repertoires in COVID-19. Sequencing was performed with immunoSEQ multiplex PCR; in TCRdb, only in-frame clones are kept and a portion is missing. The sample lists over 10,000 clones; 88% were seen once. Sequencing used peripheral blood. Source of these receptors: a human donor in a cohort sampled during active COVID-19.

The chain has TRBV2 and TRBJ2-7, with TRBD1 identical over 7 bases. The CDR3 runs 13 residues. Germline V gene lookup returns CDR1 SNHLY and CDR2 FYNNEI. Germline trimming cut 6 bases from V and 7 bases from J; bases unmatched to any gene: 9. In DNA, the CDR3 is TGTGCCAGCAGCGCAGGGGGTAGTACAGAGCAGTACTTC. It specifies CASSAGGSTEQYF.

The V gene is TRBV5-1, the J gene TRBJ2-1, with D perhaps matching TRBD2 (5 bases). V was trimmed by 7 bases and J by 7 bases, leaving 15 bases between them. Germline V gives CDR1 SGHRS, CDR2 YFSETQ. The CDR3 extends over 13 amino acids. CDR3 nucleotide sequence: TGCGCCAGCCGCGTGGGATCGGGGAATGAGCAGTTCTTC. Its protein is CASRVGSGNEQFF.

This clone appeared a single time. The rearrangement uses TRBV7-2 and TRBJ2-1, with TRBD2 matching 7 bases. Trimming at V came to 0 bases and at J to 2 bases, leaving 1 base not matched to a gene. Germline CDR1 SGHTA, CDR2 FQGNSA. This CDR3 contains 15 residues. The CDR3 protein is CASSLAGGTYNEQFF. CDR3 nucleotides: TGTGCCAGCAGCTTAGCGGGGGGGACCTACAATGAGCAGTTCTTC.

The chain is built from TRBV12-3 or TRBV12-4 and TRBJ2-3; D is undetermined. Trimming stripped 3 bases from V and 2 bases from J, with 6 bases between. The CDR3 loop spans 13 amino acids. The CDR3 region has the DNA TGTGCCAGCAGTTTGGGCTACACAGATACGCAGTATTTT. This codes for CASSLGYTDTQYF.

The chain is built from TRBV7-9 and TRBJ1-4; 9 bases map to TRBD1. With V trimmed by 5 bases and J by 8 bases, 9 bases remained unmatched. Per the germline V gene, CDR1 is SEHNR and CDR2 is FQNEAQ (reference sequence). CDR3 length equals 15 residues. Here the CDR3 DNA reads TGTGCCAGCAGCGTGACCGGGACAGGGAACGAAAAACTGTTTTTT. Encoded protein: CASSVTGTGNEKLFF.

The V gene is TRBV6-6, the J gene TRBJ1-1; 8 positions agree with TRBD1. CDR1 is MNHNY, CDR2 SVGAGI, per germline (reference sequence). V was pared by 6 bases and J by 3 bases, with 9 bases of the junction left unmatched. There are 15 residues in the CDR3. The CDR3 DNA reads TGTGCCAGCAGGCCCCCGACAGGGGATCACACTGAAGCTTTCTTT. Translating gives CASRPPTGDHTEAFF.

The chain couples TRBV6-5 to TRBJ1-3; 7 bases line up with TRBD1. The germline CDR1 and CDR2 sequences are MNHEY and SVGAGI. The trim removed 6 bases at V and 8 bases at J, leaving 10 bases unmatched. The CDR3 runs 14 residues. The CDR3 coding sequence is TGTGCCAGCAGAAGACACAGGGGCGCGGACACCATATATTTT. Its protein product is CASRRHRGADTIYF.

This chain links TRBV4-3 with TRBJ2-7, with D uncertain. With 1 base removed from V and 3 bases from J, the gap between germline ends came to 10 bases. Germline assignment: CDR1 LGHNA and CDR2 YSLEER. The CDR3 sequence is 14 residues long. The CDR3 spells CASSQAAGYYEQYF. CDR3 DNA sequence: TGCGCCAGCAGCCAAGCAGCAGGATACTACGAGCAGTACTTC.